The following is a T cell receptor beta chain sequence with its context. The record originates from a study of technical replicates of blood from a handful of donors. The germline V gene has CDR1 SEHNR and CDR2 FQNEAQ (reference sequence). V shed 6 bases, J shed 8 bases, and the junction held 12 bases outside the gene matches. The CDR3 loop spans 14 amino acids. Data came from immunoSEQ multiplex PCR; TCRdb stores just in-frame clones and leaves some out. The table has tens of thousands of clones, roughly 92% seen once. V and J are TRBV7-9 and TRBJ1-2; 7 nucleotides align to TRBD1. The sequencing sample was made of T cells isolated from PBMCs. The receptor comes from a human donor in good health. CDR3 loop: CASSLSRGAKGYTF. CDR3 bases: TGTGCCAGCAGTCTTTCCAGGGGGGCGAAGGGCTACACCTTC.